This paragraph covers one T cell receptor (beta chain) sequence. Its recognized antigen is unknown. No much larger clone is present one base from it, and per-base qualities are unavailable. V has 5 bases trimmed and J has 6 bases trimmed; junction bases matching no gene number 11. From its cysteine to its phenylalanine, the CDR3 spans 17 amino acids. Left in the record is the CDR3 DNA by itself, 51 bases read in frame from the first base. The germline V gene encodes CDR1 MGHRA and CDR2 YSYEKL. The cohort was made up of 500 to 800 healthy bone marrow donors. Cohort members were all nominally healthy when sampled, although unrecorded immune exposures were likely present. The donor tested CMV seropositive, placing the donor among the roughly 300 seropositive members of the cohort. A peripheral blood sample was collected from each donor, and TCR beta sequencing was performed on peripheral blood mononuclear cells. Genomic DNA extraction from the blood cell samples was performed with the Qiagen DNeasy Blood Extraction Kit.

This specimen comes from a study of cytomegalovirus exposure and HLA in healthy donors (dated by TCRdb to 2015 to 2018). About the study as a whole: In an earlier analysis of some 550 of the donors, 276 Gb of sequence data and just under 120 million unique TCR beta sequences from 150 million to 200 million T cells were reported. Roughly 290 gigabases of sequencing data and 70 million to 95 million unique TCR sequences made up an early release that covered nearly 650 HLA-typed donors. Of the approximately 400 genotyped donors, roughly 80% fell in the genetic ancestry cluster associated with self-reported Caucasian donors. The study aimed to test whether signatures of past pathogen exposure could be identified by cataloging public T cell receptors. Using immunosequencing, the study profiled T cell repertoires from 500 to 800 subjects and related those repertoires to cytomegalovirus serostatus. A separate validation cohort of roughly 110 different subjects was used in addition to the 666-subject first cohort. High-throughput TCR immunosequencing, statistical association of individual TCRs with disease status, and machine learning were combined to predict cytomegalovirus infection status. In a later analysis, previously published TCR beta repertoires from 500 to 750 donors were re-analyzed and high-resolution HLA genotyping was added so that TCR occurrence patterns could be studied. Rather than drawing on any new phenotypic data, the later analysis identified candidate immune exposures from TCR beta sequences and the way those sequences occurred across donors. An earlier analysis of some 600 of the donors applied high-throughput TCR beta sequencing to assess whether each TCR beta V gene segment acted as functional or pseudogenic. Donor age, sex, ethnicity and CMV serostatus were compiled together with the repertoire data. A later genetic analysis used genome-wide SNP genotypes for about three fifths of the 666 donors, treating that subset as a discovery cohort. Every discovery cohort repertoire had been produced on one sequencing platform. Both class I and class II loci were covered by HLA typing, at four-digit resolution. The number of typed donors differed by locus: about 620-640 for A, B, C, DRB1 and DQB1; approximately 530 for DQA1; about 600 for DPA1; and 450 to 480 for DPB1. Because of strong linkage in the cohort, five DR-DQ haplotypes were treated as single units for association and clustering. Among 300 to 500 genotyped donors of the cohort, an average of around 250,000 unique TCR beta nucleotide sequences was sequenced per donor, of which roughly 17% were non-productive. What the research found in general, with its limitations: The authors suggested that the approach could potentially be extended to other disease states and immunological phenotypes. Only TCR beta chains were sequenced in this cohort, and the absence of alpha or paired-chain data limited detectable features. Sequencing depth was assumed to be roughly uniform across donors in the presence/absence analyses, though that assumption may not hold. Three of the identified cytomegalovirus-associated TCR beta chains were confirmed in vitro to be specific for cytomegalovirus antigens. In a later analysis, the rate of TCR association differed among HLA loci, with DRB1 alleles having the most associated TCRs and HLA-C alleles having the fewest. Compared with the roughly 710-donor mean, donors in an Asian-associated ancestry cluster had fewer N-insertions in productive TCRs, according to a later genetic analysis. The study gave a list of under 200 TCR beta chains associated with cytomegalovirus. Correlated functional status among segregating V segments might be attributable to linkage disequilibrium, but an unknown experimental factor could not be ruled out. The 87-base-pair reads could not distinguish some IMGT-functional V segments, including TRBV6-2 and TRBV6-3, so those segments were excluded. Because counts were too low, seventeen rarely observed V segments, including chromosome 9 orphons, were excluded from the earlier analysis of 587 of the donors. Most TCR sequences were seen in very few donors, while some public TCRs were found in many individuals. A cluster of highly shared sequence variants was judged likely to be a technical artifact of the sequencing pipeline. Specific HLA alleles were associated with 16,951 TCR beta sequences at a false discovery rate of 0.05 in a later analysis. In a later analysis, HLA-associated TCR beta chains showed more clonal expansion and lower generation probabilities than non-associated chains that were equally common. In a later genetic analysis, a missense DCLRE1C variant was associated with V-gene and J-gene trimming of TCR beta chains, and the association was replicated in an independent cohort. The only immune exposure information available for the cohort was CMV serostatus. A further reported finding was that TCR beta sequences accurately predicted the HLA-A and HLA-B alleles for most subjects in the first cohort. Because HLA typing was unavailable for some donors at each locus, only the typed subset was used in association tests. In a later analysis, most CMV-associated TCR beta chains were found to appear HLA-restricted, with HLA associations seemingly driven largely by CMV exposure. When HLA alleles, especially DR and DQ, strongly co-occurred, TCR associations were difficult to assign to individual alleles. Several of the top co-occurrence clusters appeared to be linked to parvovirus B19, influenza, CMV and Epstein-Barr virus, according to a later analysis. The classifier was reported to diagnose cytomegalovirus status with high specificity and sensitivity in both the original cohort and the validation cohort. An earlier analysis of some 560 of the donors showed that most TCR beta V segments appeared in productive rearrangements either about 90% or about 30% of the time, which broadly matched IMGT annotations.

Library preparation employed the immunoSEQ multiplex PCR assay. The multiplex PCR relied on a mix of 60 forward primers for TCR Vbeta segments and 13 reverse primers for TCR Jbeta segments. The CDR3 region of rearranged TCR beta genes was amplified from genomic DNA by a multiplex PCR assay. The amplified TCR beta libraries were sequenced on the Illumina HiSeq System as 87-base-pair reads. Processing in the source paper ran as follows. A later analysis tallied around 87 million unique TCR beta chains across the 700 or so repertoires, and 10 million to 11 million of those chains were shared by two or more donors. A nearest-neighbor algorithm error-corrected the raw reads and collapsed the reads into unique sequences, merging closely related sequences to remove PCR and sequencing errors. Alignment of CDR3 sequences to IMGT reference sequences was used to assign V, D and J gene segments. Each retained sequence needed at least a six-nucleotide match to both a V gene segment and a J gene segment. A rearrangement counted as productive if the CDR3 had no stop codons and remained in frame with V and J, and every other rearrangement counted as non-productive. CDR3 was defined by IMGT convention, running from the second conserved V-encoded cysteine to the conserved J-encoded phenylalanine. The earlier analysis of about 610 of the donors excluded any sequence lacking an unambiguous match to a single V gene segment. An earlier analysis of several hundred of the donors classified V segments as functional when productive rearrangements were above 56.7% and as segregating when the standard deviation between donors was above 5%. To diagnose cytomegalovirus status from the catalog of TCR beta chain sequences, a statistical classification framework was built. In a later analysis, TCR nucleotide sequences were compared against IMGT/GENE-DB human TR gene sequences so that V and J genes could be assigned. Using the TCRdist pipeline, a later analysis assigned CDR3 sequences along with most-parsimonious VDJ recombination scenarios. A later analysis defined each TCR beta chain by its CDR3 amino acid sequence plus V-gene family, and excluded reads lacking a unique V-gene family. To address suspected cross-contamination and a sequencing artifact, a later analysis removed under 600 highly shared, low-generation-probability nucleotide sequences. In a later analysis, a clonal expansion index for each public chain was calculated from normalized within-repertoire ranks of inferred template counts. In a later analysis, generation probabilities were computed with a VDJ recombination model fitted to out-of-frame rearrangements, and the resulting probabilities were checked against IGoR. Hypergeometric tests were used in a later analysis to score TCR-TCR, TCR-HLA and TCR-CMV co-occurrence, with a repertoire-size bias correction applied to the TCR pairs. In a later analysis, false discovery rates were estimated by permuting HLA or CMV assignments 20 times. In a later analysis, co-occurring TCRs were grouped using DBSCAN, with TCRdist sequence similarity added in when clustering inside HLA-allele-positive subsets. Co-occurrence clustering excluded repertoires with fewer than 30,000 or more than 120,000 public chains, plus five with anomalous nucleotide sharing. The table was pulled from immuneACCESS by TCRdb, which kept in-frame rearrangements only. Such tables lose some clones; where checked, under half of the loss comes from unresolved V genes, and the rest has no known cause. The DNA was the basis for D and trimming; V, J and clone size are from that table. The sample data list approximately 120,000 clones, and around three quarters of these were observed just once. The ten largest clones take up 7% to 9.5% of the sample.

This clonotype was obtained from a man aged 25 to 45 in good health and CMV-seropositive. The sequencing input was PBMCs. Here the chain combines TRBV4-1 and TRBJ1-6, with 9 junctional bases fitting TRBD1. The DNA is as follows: TGCGCCAGCAGCGTAAAGATACAGGGGGCCTCTAATTCACCCCTCCACTTT. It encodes CASSVKIQGASNSPLHF.